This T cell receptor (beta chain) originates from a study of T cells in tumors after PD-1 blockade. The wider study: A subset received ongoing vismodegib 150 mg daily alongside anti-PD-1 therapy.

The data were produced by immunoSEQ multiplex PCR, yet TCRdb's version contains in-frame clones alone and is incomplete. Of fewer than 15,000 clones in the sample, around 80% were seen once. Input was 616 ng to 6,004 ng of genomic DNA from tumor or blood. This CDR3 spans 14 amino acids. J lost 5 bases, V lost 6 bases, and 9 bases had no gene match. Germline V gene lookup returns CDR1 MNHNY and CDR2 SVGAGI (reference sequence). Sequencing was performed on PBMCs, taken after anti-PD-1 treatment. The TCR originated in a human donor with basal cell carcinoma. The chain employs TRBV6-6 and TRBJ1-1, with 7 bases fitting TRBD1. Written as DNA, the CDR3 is TGTGCCAGCAGGGGCAGGGGGGATGGGACTGAAGCTTTCTTT. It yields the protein CASRGRGDGTEAFF.